Sequencing of this T cell receptor (beta chain) was carried out in a study of CD8+CD57+ T cells in acquired aplastic anemia. Study as a whole: The DNA of sorted CD4+ and CD8+ cells averaged roughly 3.2 ug. Study-wide points: Patients and controls had CD8+ Simpson's diversity values that were not significantly distinct. A set of around 30 CD8+ CDR3 sequences was shared between patients and controls, and these sequences appeared highly expressed in patients.

Genomic DNA, serving as template, underwent TCR beta VDJ and CDR3 profiling. TCRdb called the reads again in MiXCR, with one record for every CDR3 protein. This sample yields 180,000 or so distinct CDR3 sequences, of which approximately 46% are seen a single time; approximately 3% belongs to the top ten. Comment on this clonotype: What it binds is unknown.

CDR1 is MNHEY, CDR2 SVGEGT, per germline. The CDR3 contains 15 residues. Between the trimmed V and J ends, which lost 5 bases and 4 bases, there was a span of 15 bases. The origin of this receptor is a human donor in good health. The chain carries TRBV6-2 or TRBV6-3 and TRBJ1-5; D gene ambiguous. The material sequenced was sorted CD4+, CD8+, or CD8+CD57+ T cells (not recorded which) from PBMCs. The CDR3 DNA is TGTGCCAGCAGTCCTCCCGGGCCGGGGAATCAGCCCCAGCATTTT. It is translated as CASSPPGPGNQPQHF.